This T cell receptor beta chain was captured in a study of T cell clonotyping in hematopoietic cell transplantation. Study-level points and caveats: Few recipient clonotypes overlapped donors; over 97% were de novo at given depth.

Note on this clone: Antigen specificity is unknown.

Some clones are missing from TCRdb's copy, which holds only in-frame ones; the method was immunoSEQ multiplex PCR. The data show 20,000 to 25,000 clones, roughly 90% seen once. The time point was: recipient sample about 28 days before transplant, after cytoreduction. Recipients were bled about 28 days pretransplant and at posttransplant days 30, 100, 180. The CDR3 has 14 amino acids. With 3 bases removed from V and 7 bases from J, the gap between germline ends came to 13 bases. Germline V gives CDR1 MNHNS, CDR2 SASEGT. The sequencing used peripheral blood mononuclear cells, collected before stem cell transplant. This chain connects TRBV6-1 to TRBJ1-5, with D tentatively TRBD1 (5 bases). This TCR was recovered from a young man with biphenotypic leukemia. Some clones in this sample may be carry-over from other donors' samples. DNA for the CDR3: TGTGCCAGCAGTGATGGGGGGGGACGGCAGCCCCAGCATTTT. Its translation is CASSDGGGRQPQHF.